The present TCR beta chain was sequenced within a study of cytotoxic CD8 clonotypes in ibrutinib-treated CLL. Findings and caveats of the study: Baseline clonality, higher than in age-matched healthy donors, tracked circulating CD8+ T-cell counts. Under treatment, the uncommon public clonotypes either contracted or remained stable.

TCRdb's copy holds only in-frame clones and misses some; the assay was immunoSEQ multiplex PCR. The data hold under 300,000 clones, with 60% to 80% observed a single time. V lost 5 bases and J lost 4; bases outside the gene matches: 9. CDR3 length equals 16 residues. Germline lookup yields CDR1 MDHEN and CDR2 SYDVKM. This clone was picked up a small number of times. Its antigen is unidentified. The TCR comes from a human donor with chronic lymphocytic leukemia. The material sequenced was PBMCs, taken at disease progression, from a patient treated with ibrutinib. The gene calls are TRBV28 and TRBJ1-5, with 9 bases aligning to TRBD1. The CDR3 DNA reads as TGTGCCAGCAGTCGCCTACCCGGGACAGGGAATCAGCCCCAGCATTTT. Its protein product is CASSRLPGTGNQPQHF.